These 27 T cell receptor beta chains share one sample of origin, sequenced in a study of shared clonotypes between healthy human individuals. The protocol was immunoSEQ multiplex PCR, while the TCRdb copy is restricted to in-frame clones and leaves out a portion. The sample holds under 1,900,000 clones, 97% to 99% seen once. The sequenced sample consisted of naive CD4+ T cells sorted from blood. Documented subset: CD45RA+ positively selected. The receptors were gathered from a man in his thirties or forties in good health.

This chain connects TRBV4-1 to TRBJ2-5; D gene ambiguous. The germline CDR1 and CDR2 sequences are MGHRA and YSYEKL. The ends were cut back, 0 bases at V and 5 bases at J, with 7 bases in the middle. CDR3 length: 13 residues. The CDR3 nucleotides read TGCGCCAGCAGCCAAGATTACGTGGAGACCCAGTACTTC. Residues: CASSQDYVETQYF.

The rearrangement links TRBV5-1 to TRBJ2-7, with 8 bases aligning to TRBD1. V was pared by 3 bases and J by 5 bases, with 4 bases of the junction left unmatched. The CDR3 is 13 amino acids. Germline assignment: CDR1 SGHRS and CDR2 YFSETQ. The CDR3 spells CASSSQTGDEQYF. DNA for the CDR3: TGCGCCAGCAGCTCTCAGACAGGGGACGAGCAGTACTTC.

V gene TRBV13 combines with J gene TRBJ2-5; 8 bases are a match to TRBD1. This CDR3 is 17 amino acids long. V dropped 5 bases and J dropped 4; count of bases not matched to a gene: 15. Germline V gene data show CDR1 as PRHDT and CDR2 as FYEKMQ (reference sequence). CDR3 amino acids: CASSLSGKQGAGETQYF. As DNA, the CDR3 is TGTGCCAGCAGCCTATCGGGAAAGCAGGGGGCAGGAGAGACCCAGTACTTC.

This chain joins TRBV5-1 and TRBJ2-2, with 7 bases matching TRBD2. Looked up from germline, CDR1 is SGHRS and CDR2 is YFSETQ. This CDR3 contains 16 residues. The V segment lost 4 bases and the J segment 5 bases; nucleotides outside the gene matches: 11. In nucleotides, the CDR3 is TGCGCCAGCAGCGTGCCCGCGGGGGTACAGACCGGGGAGCTGTTTTTT. This sequence encodes CASSVPAGVQTGELFF.

The chain recombines TRBV14 with TRBJ1-3, with D unresolved. Germline CDR1 is SGHDN and CDR2 is FVKESK. Trimming removed 7 bases at V and 0 bases at J, with 10 bases between. The CDR3 consists of 14 residues. The CDR3 sequence is CASTTHGSGNTIYF. CDR3 in DNA: TGTGCCAGCACCACACATGGCTCTGGAAACACCATATATTTT.

A note on this clone: This specimen includes other DNA sequences encoding the same CDR3. This rearrangement joins TRBV11-2 to TRBJ2-2; D is ambiguous. The CDR3 sequence is 14 residues long. The germline CDR1 and CDR2 sequences are SGHAT and FQNNGV. Trimming left V 2 bases short and J 5 bases short, with 9 bases between. CDR3 DNA sequence: TGTGCCAGCAGCTTAAGGAGTGGAACCGGGGAGCTGTTTTTT. Its protein product is CASSLRSGTGELFF. The full variable domain, its missing parts supplied by reference TRBV11-2 and TRBJ2-2, is EAGVAQSPRYKIIEKRQSVAFWCNPISGHATLYWYQQILGQGPKLLIQFQNNGVVDDSQLPKDRFSAERLKGVDSTLKIQPAKLEDSAVYLCASSLRSGTGELFFGEGSRLTVL.

This clone was observed once. The CDR3 DNA sequence: TGTGCCAGCAGCGTAGGAGGGACTAGCGTCTACGAGCAGTACTTC. It yields the protein CASSVGGTSVYEQYF. The chain carries TRBV9 and TRBJ2-7; 10 bases fit TRBD2. Germline V lookup: CDR1 SGDLS, CDR2 YYNGEE. CDR3 length: 15 amino acids. Trimming took 0 bases from V and 3 from J; bases not matched to a gene: 3.

The V gene is TRBV9, the J gene TRBJ2-5; the match to TRBD2 covers 8 bases. Germline loops: CDR1 SGDLS, CDR2 YYNGEE. After removal of 3 bases from V and 1 base from J, the junction contained 14 bases not matched to a gene. The CDR3 totals 18 residues. The DNA of the CDR3 is TGTGCCAGCAGCGCAGCTCGGGCTAGCGGGTTCGGCCAAGAGACCCAGTACTTC. It encodes CASSAARASGFGQETQYF.

This clone was counted once. This sequence joins TRBV19 and TRBJ2-7, with D uncertain. V was pared by 5 bases and J by 0 bases, with 14 bases between. Germline V CDR1 and CDR2: LNHDA, SQIVND (reference sequence). This CDR3 has 15 amino acids. The CDR3 reads CASSLLLKSSYEQYF. DNA of the CDR3: TGTGCCAGTAGTCTCCTGCTGAAAAGCTCCTACGAGCAGTACTTC. The variable domain in full, completed from reference TRBV19 and TRBJ2-7, reads DGGITQSPKYLFRKEGQNVTLSCEQNLNHDAMYWYRQDPGQGLRLIYYSQIVNDFQKGDIAEGYSVSREKKESFPLTVTSAQKNPTAFYLCASSLLLKSSYEQYFGPGTRLTVT.

The chain uses TRBV5-6 and TRBJ2-3; D is perhaps TRBD2 (5 bases). Germline V gene sequence: CDR1 SGHDT, CDR2 YYEEEE. The CDR3 spans 13 residues. The V and J ends lost 4 bases and 2 bases respectively, with 8 bases between them. CDR3: CASSRLSTDTQYF. The CDR3 DNA reads as TGTGCCAGCAGCCGACTATCCACAGATACGCAGTATTTT.

The chain has TRBV27 and TRBJ1-4; TRBD1 matches 9 bases. The CDR3 is 15 amino acids. In germline, CDR1 is MNHEY, CDR2 SMNVEV (reference sequence). J was trimmed by 0 bases and V by 8 bases; bases with no gene match: 4. The CDR3 spells CASRDRVATNEKLFF. The CDR3, as DNA: TGTGCCAGCCGGGACAGGGTCGCAACTAATGAAAAACTGTTTTTT.

The chain carries TRBV7-6 and TRBJ2-2; 7 positions match TRBD1. Per the germline V gene, CDR1 is SGHVS and CDR2 is FNYEAQ. V trimming: 4 bases; J trimming: 5 bases; junction bases outside the gene matches: 10. The CDR3 is 16 residues long. The CDR3 DNA is TGTGCCAGCAGCTACGCTAGGGGGCGAGGTACCGGGGAGCTGTTTTTT. Amino acids: CASSYARGRGTGELFF.

The J gene is TRBJ1-2, the V gene TRBV7-2, with D possibly TRBD1 on 6 matching bases. This CDR3 is 14 amino acids long. V lost 4 bases and J lost 0, with 9 bases in between. Germline V gene sequence: CDR1 SGHTA, CDR2 FQGNSA. CDR3 in amino acids: CASSSQGTNYGYTF. CDR3 nucleotide sequence: TGTGCCAGCAGCTCACAGGGAACTAACTATGGCTACACCTTC.

The V call is TRBV6-1, the J call TRBJ2-3; 14 bases agree with TRBD2. The CDR3 is 17 amino acids. The V gene end was trimmed by 0 bases and the J gene end by 5 bases; junction bases not matched to a gene: 4. Germline CDR1 and CDR2: MNHNS and SASEGT. CDR3 DNA: TGTGCCAGCAGTGAAGCGCTTGGACTAGCGGGAGGAGATACGCAGTATTTT. Its protein product is CASSEALGLAGGDTQYF.

The chain joins TRBV18 to TRBJ1-1, with TRBD1 matching over 7 bases. The CDR3 is 14 residues long. The germline CDR1 and CDR2 sequences are KGHSH and LQKENI. V dropped 6 bases and J dropped 4; count of bases not matched to a gene: 8. CDR3: CASSPEGGGTEAFF. The CDR3 DNA follows: TGTGCCAGCTCGCCAGAAGGGGGCGGCACTGAAGCTTTCTTT.

The gene calls are TRBV19 and TRBJ1-5, with a possible D match to TRBD1 (5 bases). This CDR3 has 15 residues. Germline V CDR1 and CDR2: LNHDA, SQIVND (reference sequence). Trimming left V 1 base short and J 5 bases short, with 12 bases between. The chain's CDR3 is CASSIAFRGHQPQHF. The CDR3 bases are TGTGCCAGTAGTATAGCGTTTAGGGGACATCAGCCCCAGCATTTT.

The rearrangement joins TRBV11-3 to TRBJ2-3; no firm D call. V dropped 5 bases and J dropped 2 bases, with 14 bases sitting between them. The CDR3 loop spans 15 amino acids. Germline V gene sequence: CDR1 SGHNT, CDR2 YENEEA. In nucleotides, the CDR3 is TGTGCCAGCAGCCCCGGTGATAGCATCACAGATACGCAGTATTTT. Its translation: CASSPGDSITDTQYF. Full variable domain (rest looked up from reference TRBV11-3 and TRBJ2-3): EAGVVQSPRYKIIEKKQPVAFWCNPISGHNTLYWYLQNLGQGPELLIRYENEEAVDDSQLPKDRFSAERLKGVDSTLKIQPAELGDSAVYLCASSPGDSITDTQYFGPGTRLTVL.

Points on this clone: Other nucleotide sequences in the sample specify the same CDR3. The chain recombines TRBV7-9 with TRBJ2-7; D may be TRBD1 (6 bases). Deletions cut 2 bases from V and 4 bases from J, with 6 bases between. Germline assignment: CDR1 SEHNR and CDR2 FQNEAQ (reference sequence). CDR3 size: 12 residues. CDR3 sequence (DNA): TGTGCCAGCAGCTTACAGGGGTACGAGCAGTACTTC. Its translation: CASSLQGYEQYF.

As concerns this clone: Within the sample, other DNA sequences also encode this same CDR3. V is TRBV29-1 and J is TRBJ2-7; the D call may be TRBD1 or TRBD2 (5 bases each). The germline V gene has CDR1 SQVTM and CDR2 ANQGSEA. This CDR3 has 12 residues. The V end was cut by 4 bases, the J end by 1 base, with 8 bases between. The CDR3, as DNA: TGCAGCGTTGGGGACGGTTCCTACGAGCAGTACTTC. As protein: CSVGDGSYEQYF.

The chain has TRBV7-9 and TRBJ1-2; no reliable D call. V lost 2 bases and J lost 7, with 14 bases in between. The CDR3 has 14 residues. Germline V gene lookup returns CDR1 SEHNR and CDR2 FQNEAQ (reference sequence). The CDR3 is CASSLNAPLGGYTF. In nucleotides, the CDR3 is TGTGCCAGCAGCTTAAACGCTCCTCTGGGTGGCTACACCTTC. Looking up the rest from reference TRBV7-9 and TRBJ1-2 gives the full variable domain: DTGVSQNPRHKITKRGQNVTFRCDPISEHNRLYWYRQTLGQGPEFLTYFQNEAQLEKSRLLSDRFSAERPKGSFSTLEIQRTEQGDSAMYLCASSLNAPLGGYTFGSGTRLTVV.

The chain employs TRBV5-8 and TRBJ2-7; either TRBD1 or TRBD2 may supply D (6 bases each). The CDR3 runs to 14 residues. Germline V gives CDR1 SGHTS, CDR2 YDEGEE. Trimming left V 1 base short and J 5 bases short, with 13 bases between. The CDR3 is CASSLSTGRHEQYF. The CDR3 nucleotides are TGTGCCAGCAGCTTGAGTACAGGGAGGCACGAGCAGTACTTC.

Worth noting for this clone: This CDR3 is also generated by other DNA sequences in the sample. V is TRBV5-1 and J is TRBJ2-7; D remains ambiguous. CDR3 size: 11 residues. Trimming stripped 0 bases from V and 6 bases from J, with 4 bases between. The germline gives CDR1 SGHRS, CDR2 YFSETQ. The CDR3 DNA sequence: TGCGCCAGCAGCTTGGGGGCCGAGCAGTACTTC. It codes for CASSLGAEQYF.

The chain has TRBV4-3 and TRBJ2-3; 7 positions agree with TRBD1. The CDR3 length is 15 residues. Looked up from germline, CDR1 is LGHNA and CDR2 is YSLEER. V shed 5 bases, J shed 4 bases, and the junction held 9 bases outside the gene matches. The CDR3 nucleotides are TGCGCCAGCAGCAAGGGGGCGCGAAACGCAGATACGCAGTATTTT. This encodes CASSKGARNADTQYF.

This sequence joins TRBV20-1 and TRBJ2-3; D gene unclear. V gave up 6 bases and J gave up 8 bases, with 12 bases separating them. The length of the CDR3 is 11 residues. Looked up from germline, CDR1 is DFQATT and CDR2 is SNEGSKA (reference sequence). The CDR3 nucleotides are TGCAGTGCGAGTCTAGACCCTACGCAGTATTTT. Translation: CSASLDPTQYF.

The J gene is TRBJ1-1, the V gene TRBV4-2; no reliable D call. This CDR3 comprises 15 residues. The V gene's germline CDR1 is LGHNA and CDR2 YNFKEQ. V was trimmed by 7 bases and J by 1 base, leaving 16 bases between them. The CDR3 coding sequence is TGTGCCAGCACCCCGAGCCAGCCCAGGAACACTGAAGCTTTCTTT. It specifies CASTPSQPRNTEAFF.

This clone occurred once. Other DNA sequences in this specimen translate into the identical CDR3. The V and J genes are TRBV18 and TRBJ2-7; 8 positions match TRBD1. Germline trimming cut 1 base from V and 7 bases from J; bases unmatched to any gene: 6. This CDR3 spans 14 amino acids. CDR1 is KGHSH and CDR2 is LQKENI in the germline V gene. Here the CDR3 reads CASSPLQGAGEQYF. The CDR3 DNA follows: TGTGCCAGCTCACCACTCCAGGGGGCCGGTGAGCAGTACTTC.

The rearrangement uses TRBV28 and TRBJ1-2; D is undetermined. CDR1 is MDHEN and CDR2 is SYDVKM in the germline V gene. Trimming took off 3 bases at V and 4 bases at J, with 9 bases between the two ends. The CDR3 contains 13 residues. CDR3 residues: CASSFRQTYGYTF. CDR3 coding DNA: TGTGCCAGCAGTTTTAGGCAGACCTATGGCTACACCTTC.